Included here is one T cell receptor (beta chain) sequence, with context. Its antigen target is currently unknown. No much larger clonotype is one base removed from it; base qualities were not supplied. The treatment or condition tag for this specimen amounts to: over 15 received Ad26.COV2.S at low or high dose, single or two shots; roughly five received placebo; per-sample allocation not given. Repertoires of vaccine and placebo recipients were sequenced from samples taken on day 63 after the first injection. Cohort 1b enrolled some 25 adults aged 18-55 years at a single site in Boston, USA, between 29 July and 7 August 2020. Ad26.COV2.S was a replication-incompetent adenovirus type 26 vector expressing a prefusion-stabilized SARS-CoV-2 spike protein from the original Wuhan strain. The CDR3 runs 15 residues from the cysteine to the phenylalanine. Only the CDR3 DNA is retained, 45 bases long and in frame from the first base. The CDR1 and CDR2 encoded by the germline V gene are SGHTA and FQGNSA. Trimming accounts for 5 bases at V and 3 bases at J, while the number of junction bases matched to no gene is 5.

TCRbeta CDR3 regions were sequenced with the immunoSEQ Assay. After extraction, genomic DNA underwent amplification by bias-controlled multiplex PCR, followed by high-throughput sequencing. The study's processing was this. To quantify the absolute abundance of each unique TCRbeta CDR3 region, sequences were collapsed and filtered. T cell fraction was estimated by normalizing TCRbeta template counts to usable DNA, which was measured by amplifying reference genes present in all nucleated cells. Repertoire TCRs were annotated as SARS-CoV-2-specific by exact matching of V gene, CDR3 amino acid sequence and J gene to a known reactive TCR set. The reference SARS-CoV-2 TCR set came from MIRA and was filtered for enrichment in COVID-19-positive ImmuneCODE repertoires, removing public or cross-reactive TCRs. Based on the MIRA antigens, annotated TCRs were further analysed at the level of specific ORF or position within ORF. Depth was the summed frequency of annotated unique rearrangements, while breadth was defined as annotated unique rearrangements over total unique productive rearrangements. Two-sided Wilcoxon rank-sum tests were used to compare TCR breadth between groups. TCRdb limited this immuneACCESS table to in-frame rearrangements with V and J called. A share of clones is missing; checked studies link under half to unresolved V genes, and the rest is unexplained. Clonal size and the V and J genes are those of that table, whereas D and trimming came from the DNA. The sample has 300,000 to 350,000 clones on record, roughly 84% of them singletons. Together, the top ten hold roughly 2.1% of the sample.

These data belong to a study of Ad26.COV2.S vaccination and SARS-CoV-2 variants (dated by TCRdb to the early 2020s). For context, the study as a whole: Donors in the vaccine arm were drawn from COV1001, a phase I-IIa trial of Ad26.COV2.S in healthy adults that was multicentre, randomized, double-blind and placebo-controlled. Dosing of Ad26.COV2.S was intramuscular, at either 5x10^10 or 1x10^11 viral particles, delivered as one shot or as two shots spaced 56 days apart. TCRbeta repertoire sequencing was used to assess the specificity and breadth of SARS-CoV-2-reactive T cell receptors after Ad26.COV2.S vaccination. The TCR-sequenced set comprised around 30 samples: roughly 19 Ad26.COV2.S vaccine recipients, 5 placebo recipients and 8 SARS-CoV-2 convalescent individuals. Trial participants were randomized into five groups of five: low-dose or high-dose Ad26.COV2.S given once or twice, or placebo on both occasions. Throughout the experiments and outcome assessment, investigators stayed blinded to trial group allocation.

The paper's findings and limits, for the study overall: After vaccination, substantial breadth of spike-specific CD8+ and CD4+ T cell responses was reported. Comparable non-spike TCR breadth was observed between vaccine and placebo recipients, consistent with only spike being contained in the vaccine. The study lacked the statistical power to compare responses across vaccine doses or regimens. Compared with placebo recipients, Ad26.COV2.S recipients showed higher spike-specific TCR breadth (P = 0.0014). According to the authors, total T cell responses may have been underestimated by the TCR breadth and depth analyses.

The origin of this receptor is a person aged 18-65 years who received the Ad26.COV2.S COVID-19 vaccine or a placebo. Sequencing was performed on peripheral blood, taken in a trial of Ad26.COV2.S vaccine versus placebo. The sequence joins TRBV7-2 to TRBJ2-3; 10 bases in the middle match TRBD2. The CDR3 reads CASSPAGGLTDTQYF. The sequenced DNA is TGTGCCAGCAGCCCAGCGGGGGGGCTTACAGATACGCAGTATTTT.